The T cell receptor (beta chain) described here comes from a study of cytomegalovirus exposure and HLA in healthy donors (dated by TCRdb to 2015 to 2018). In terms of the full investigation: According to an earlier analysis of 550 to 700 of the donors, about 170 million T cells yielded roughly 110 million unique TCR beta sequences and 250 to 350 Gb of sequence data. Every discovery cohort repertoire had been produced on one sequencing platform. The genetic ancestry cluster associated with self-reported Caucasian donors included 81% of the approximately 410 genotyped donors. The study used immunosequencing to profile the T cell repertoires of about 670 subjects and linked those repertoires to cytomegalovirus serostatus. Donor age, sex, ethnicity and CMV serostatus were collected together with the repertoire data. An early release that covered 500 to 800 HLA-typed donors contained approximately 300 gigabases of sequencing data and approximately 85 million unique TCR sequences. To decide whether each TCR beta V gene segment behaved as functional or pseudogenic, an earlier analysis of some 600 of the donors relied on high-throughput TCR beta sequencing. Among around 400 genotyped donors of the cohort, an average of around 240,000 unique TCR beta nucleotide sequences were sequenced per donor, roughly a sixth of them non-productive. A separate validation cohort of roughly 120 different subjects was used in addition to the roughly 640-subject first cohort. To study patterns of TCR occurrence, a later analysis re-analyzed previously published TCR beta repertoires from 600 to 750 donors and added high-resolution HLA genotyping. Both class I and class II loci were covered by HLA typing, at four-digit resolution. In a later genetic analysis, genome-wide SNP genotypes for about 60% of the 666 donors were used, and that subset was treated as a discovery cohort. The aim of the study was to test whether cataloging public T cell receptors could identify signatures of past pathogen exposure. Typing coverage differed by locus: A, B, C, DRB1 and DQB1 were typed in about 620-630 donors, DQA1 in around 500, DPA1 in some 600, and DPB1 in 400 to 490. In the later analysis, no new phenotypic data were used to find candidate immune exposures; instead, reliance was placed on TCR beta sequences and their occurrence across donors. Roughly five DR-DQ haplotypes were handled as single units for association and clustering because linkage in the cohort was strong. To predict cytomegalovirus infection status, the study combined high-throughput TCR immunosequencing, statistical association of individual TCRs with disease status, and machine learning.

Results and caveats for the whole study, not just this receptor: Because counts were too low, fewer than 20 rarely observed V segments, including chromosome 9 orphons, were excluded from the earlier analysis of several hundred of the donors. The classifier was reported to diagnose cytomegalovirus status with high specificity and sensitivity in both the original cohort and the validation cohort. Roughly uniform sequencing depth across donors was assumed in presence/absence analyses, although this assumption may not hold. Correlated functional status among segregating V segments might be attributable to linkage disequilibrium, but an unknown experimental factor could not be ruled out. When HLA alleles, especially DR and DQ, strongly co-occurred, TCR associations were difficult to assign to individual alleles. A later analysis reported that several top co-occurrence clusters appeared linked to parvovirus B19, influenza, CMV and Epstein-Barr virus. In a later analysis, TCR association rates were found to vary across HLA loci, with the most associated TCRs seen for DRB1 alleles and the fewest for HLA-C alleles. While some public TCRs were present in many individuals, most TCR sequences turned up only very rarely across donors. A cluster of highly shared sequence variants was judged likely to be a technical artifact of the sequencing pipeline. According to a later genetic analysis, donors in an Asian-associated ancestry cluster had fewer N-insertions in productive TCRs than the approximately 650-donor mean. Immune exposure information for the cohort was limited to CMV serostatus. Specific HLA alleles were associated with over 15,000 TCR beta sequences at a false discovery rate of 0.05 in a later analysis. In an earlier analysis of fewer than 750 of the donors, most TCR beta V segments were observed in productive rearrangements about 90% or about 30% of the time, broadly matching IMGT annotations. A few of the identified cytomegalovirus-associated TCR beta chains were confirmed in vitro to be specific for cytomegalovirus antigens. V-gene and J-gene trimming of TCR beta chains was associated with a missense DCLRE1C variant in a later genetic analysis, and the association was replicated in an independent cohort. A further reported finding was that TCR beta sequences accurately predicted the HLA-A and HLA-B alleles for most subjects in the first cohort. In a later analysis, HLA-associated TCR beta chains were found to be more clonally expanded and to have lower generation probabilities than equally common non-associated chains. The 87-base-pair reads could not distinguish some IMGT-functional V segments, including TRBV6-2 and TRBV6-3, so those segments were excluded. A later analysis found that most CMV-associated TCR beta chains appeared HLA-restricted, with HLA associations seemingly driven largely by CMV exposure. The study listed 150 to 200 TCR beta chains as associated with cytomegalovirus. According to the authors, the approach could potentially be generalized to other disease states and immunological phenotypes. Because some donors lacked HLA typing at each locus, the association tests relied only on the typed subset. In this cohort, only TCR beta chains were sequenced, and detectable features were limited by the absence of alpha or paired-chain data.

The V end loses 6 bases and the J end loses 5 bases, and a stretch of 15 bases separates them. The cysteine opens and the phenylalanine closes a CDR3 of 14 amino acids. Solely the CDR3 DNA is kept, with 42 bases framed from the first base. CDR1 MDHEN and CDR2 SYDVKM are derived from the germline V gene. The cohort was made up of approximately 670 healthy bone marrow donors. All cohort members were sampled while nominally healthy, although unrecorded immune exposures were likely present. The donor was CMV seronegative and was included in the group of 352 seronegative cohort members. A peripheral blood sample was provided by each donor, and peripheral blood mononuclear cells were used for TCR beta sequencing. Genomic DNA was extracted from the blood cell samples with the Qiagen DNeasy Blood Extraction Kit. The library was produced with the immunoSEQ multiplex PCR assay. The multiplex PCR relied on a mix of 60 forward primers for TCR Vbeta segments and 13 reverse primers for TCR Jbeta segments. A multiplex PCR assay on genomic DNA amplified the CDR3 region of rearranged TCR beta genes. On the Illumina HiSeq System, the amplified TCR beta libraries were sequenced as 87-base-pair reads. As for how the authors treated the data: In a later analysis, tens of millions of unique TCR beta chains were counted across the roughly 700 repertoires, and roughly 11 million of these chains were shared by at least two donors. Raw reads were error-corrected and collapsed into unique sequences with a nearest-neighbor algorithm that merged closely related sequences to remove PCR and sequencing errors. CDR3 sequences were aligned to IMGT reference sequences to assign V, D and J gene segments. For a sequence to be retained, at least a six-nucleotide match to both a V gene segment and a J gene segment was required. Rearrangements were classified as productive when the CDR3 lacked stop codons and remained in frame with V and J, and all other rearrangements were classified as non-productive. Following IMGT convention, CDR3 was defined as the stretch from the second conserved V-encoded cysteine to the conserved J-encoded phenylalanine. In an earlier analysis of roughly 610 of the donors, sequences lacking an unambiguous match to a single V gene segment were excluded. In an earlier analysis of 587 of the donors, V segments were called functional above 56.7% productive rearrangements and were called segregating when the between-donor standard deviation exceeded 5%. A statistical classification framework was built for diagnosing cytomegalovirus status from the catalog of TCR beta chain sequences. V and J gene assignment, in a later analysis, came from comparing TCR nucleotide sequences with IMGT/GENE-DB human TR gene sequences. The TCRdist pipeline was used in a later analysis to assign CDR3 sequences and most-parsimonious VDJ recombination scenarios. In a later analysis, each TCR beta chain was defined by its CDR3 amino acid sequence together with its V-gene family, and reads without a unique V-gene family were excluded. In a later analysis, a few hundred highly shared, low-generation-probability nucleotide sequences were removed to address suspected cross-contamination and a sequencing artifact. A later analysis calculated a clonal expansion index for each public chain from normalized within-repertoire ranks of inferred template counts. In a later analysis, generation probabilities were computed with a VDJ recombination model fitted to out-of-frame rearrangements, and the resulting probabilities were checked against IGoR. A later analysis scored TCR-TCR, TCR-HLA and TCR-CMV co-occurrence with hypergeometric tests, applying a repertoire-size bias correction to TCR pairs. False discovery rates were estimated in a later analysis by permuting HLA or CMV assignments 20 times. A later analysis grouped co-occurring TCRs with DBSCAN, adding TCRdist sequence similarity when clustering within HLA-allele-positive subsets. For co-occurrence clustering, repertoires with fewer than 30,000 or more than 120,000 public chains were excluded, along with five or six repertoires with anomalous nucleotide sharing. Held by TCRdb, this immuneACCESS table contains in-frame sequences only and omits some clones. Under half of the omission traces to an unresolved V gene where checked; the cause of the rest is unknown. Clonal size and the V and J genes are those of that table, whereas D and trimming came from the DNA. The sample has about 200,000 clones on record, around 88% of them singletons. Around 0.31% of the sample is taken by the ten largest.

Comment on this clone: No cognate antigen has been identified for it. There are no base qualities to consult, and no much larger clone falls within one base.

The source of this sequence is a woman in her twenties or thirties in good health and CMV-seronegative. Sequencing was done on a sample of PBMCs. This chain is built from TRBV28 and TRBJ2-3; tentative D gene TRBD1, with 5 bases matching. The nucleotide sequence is TGTGCCAGCAGCATCGGCCTGGGGCGAGATACGCAGTATTTT. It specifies CASSIGLGRDTQYF.